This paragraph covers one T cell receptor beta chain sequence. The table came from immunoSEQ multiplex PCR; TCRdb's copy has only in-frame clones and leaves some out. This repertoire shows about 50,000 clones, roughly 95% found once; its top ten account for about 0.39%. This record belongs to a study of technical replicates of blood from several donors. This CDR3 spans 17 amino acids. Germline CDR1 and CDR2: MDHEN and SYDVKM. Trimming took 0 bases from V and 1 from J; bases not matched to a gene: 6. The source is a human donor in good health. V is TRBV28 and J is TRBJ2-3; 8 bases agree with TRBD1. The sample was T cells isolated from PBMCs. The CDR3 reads CASSLWGTTGGTDTQYF. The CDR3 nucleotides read TGTGCCAGCAGTTTATGGGGAACGACAGGGGGCACAGATACGCAGTATTTT. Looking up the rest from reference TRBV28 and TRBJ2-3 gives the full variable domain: DVKVTQSSRYLVKRTGEKVFLECVQDMDHENMFWYRQDPGLGLRLIYFSYDVKMKEKGDIPEGYSVSREKKERFSLILESASTNQTSMYLCASSLWGTTGGTDTQYFGPGTRLTVL.